A selection of T cell receptor beta chains follows, all from one sample in a study of T cells in Graves' hyperthyroidism and ophthalmopathy. TCRdb ran MiXCR on the multiplex PCR reads and lists one entry per CDR3 protein. Of under 400,000 distinct CDR3 sequences listed, 25% were seen once; the top ten hold around 67%. Sequencing was performed on blood. The receptors here all came from a man aged 50 to 59 with Graves' hyperthyroidism. The CDR3 runs from the conserved cysteine through the conserved F or W. A D gene is named only where the DNA matches it firmly. Not all rows give a size; the values are once, few, many and, for expanded clones, a class.

NA	TRBV19	TRBJ2-3	NA	TGTGCCAGTAGTTCATGGGAGAAATCTAGCACAGATACGCAGTATTTT	CASSSWEKSSTDTQYF
few	TRBV28	TRBJ2-1	NA	TGTGCCAGCAGCGAAGTCGGCGGGCAGTTCTTC	CASSEVGGQFF
NA	TRBV11-3	TRBJ1-1	NA	TGTGCCAGCAGCTTAAATTTGGCACAGCAGGCTTTCTTT	CASSLNLAQQAFF
NA	TRBV7-9	TRBJ2-3	NA	TGTGCCAGCAGCTACAGACTCCCGAGCACAGATACGCAGTATTTT	CASSYRLPSTDTQYF
many	TRBV20-1	TRBJ2-3	NA	TGCAGTGCTAGGACCCGCGCAGATACGCAGTATTTT	CSARTRADTQYF
NA	TRBV11-1	TRBJ2-7	TRBD1	TGTGCCAGCAGCCTGTACCCGGGACAGAGGGCGAGGGGGCAGTACTTC	CASSLYPGQRARGQYF
many	TRBV27	TRBJ2-3	NA	TGTGCCAGCAGTTGGTCAGGGCGGGATACGCAGTATTTT	CASSWSGRDTQYF
many	TRBV6-1	TRBJ2-3	TRBD1	TGTGCCAGCAGTGGGGGACAGGGGCGTTCGTCGGATACGCAGTATTTT	CASSGGQGRSSDTQYF
NA	TRBV12-5	TRBJ1-5	TRBD1	TGTGCTAGTGGTTCCATACAGGGGAGCAATCAGCCCCAGCATTTT	CASGSIQGSNQPQHF
NA	TRBV11-2	TRBJ2-7	TRBD2	TGTGCCAGCAGCTCCGACGAAGAGCGGGAGGCCAGCTCCTACGAGCAGTACTTC	CASSSDEEREASSYEQYF
few	TRBV27	TRBJ2-1	NA	TGTGCCAGCAGTTTATCGTGGCTCCGAAATGAGCAGTTCTTC	CASSLSWLRNEQFF
many	TRBV11-2	TRBJ2-1	NA	TGTGCCAGCAGCTTAGCGGGAGCCCTCAATGAGCAGTTCTTC	CASSLAGALNEQFF
NA	TRBV9	TRBJ2-1	NA	TGTGCCAGCAGCTCCACGGGACGGTACAATGAGCAGTTCTTC	CASSSTGRYNEQFF
NA	TRBV19	TRBJ2-5	NA	TGTGCCAGTAGTATAGGCAACCAAGAGACCCAGTACTTC	CASSIGNQETQYF
NA	TRBV7-9	TRBJ2-2	NA	TGTGCCAGCAGCTCAACCGGGACGGGCACCGGGGAGCTGTTTTTT	CASSSTGTGTGELFF
many	TRBV2	TRBJ2-7	TRBD2	TGTGCCAGCGCCTGGGGGGAGGGCCTCAACGAGCAGTACTTC	CASAWGEGLNEQYF
few	TRBV7-9	TRBJ2-7	NA	TGTGCCAGCAGCTTATCCTCGGCAGGGTACAAGGACGAGCAGTACTTC	CASSLSSAGYKDEQYF
NA	TRBV6-2/TRBV6-3	TRBJ2-1	TRBD2	TGTGCCAGCAGCAGGGGACTAGCGGGAGCGGGCGGGCAGTTCTTC	CASSRGLAGAGGQFF
many	TRBV2	TRBJ1-1	NA	TGTGCCAGCAGGGACCGATCTGGGGCCACTGAAGCTTTCTTT	CASRDRSGATEAFF
NA	TRBV7-9	TRBJ2-7	TRBD2	TGTGCCAGCAGCCCCGGGACTAGCGGGAGTATTTCCTACGAGCAGTACTTC	CASSPGTSGSISYEQYF